These 23 T cell receptor beta chains were all obtained from the same sample, sequenced in a study of shared clonotypes between healthy human individuals. Generated by immunoSEQ multiplex PCR, the TCRdb table keeps only in-frame clones and is missing some. The sample lists 2 million to 2.5 million clones; under 95% were seen once. It was CD45RO-negative cells, positively selected for CCR7, that made up naive CD8 cells, with terminally differentiated effector memory CD45RA+ cells excluded. Material for sequencing was naive CD8+ T cells from PBMCs. The receptor source for this set is a man younger than 35 in good health. Some clones in this sample may be carry-over from other donors' samples.

The chain's CDR3 is CASSLGMRGEQYF. In nucleotides, the CDR3 is TGTGCCAGCAGCTTAGGTATGAGGGGCGAGCAGTACTTC. The J gene is TRBJ2-7, the V gene TRBV5-5; D may correspond to TRBD1 or TRBD2 (5 bases each). CDR1 and CDR2 (germline): SGHKS, YYEKEE (reference sequence). The CDR3 is 13 amino acids. Between the trimmed V and J ends, which lost 2 bases and 6 bases, there was a span of 12 bases.

The chain employs TRBV6-1 and TRBJ2-7; 11 nucleotides agree with TRBD2. The V segment lost 0 bases and the J segment 2 bases; nucleotides outside the gene matches: 3. CDR3 length equals 16 residues. The germline V gene encodes CDR1 MNHNS and CDR2 SASEGT. The CDR3 DNA reads TGTGCCAGCAGTGAAGCCGTAGCGGGAGGGCCCTACGAGCAGTACTTC. It translates to CASSEAVAGGPYEQYF.

V usage is TRBV25-1 and J usage is TRBJ2-5; TRBD2 matches at 8 bases. V shed 7 bases, J shed 6 bases, and the junction held 13 bases outside the gene matches. CDR3 length: 15 residues. The germline V gene encodes CDR1 MGHDK and CDR2 SYGVNS. In DNA, the CDR3 is TGTGCCAGCATGGACGGGAGGGCCTTGTTAAAGACCCAGTACTTC. Its protein is CASMDGRALLKTQYF.

The CDR3 protein is CAITTPFGGPQGGTDTQYF. CDR3 DNA: TGTGCCATCACCACTCCCTTCGGAGGGCCACAGGGAGGCACAGATACGCAGTATTTT. The chain joins TRBV10-3 to TRBJ2-3; possibly TRBD1 or TRBD2 for D (6 bases each). The germline V and J ends were trimmed by 7 bases and 1 base, with 27 bases remaining between them. Germline V gene lookup returns CDR1 ENHRY and CDR2 SYGVKD. The CDR3 contains 19 residues.

The chain carries TRBV27 and TRBJ2-1, with TRBD2 identical over 14 bases. Trimming took 3 bases from V and 6 from J; bases not matched to a gene: 13. CDR1 and CDR2 (germline): MNHEY, SMNVEV (reference sequence). The CDR3 totals 19 residues. For the CDR3, the DNA is TGTGCCAGCAGTTTCAAGACTAGCGGGAGGGCCAAGTGGATCAATGAGCAGTTCTTC. This sequence encodes CASSFKTSGRAKWINEQFF.

The chain has TRBV27 and TRBJ2-1; a weak D match, TRBD1 (6 bases). Germline V lookup: CDR1 MNHEY, CDR2 SMNVEV (reference sequence). V gave up 5 bases and J gave up 10 bases, with 21 bases separating them. CDR3 length: 15 residues. The CDR3 sequence is CASSTRMGQKGEQFF. CDR3 sequence (DNA): TGTGCCAGCAGTACACGGATGGGACAAAAGGGGGAGCAGTTCTTC.

V usage is TRBV14 and J usage is TRBJ2-7, with 13 bases fitting TRBD2. V lost 4 bases, J lost 1 base, and 7 bases stayed unmatched. CDR1 SGHDN and CDR2 FVKESK come from the germline V gene. This CDR3 region has 17 residues. The CDR3 DNA reads TGTGCCAGCAGCCCGACTAGCGGGAGGAACCCATCCTACGAGCAGTACTTC. Protein sequence: CASSPTSGRNPSYEQYF.

This clone was observed once. The genes are TRBV15 and TRBJ2-5, with TRBD1 identical over 9 bases. The CDR3 runs 17 residues. Germline CDR1 is LNHNV and CDR2 is YYDKDF (reference sequence). J was trimmed by 2 bases and V by 5 bases; bases with no gene match: 12. The CDR3 region has the DNA TGTGCCACCAGCGAACCGTCCGGGACAGGGTTTCAAGAGACCCAGTACTTC. Amino acids: CATSEPSGTGFQETQYF. Using reference TRBV15 and TRBJ2-5 for the parts outside the CDR3, the full variable domain is DAMVIQNPRYQVTQFGKPVTLSCSQTLNHNVMYWYQQKSSQAPKLLFHYYDKDFNNEADTPDNFQSRRPNTSFCFLDIRSPGLGDTAMYLCATSEPSGTGFQETQYFGPGTRLLVL.

The chain employs TRBV5-1 and TRBJ2-1; D might be TRBD1 or TRBD2, each matching 5 bases. The CDR3 covers 15 residues. V was cut by 0 bases and J by 8 bases, with 15 bases left in between. Germline V gene data show CDR1 as SGHRS and CDR2 as YFSETQ. The CDR3 reads CASSLAEGLDHEQFF. CDR3 nucleotide sequence: TGCGCCAGCAGCTTGGCCGAGGGGCTTGACCATGAGCAGTTCTTC.

The chain has TRBV28 and TRBJ2-7; no firm D call. Trimming pared 7 bases from V and 6 bases from J, leaving 16 bases between. The CDR3 sequence is 13 residues long. CDR1 and CDR2 (germline): MDHEN, SYDVKM. CDR3 in DNA: TGTGCCAGCACCACGGGTCCATTCGGCGAGCAGTACTTC. Its protein is CASTTGPFGEQYF.

The chain recombines TRBV16 with TRBJ2-7, with no clear D. V was clipped by 0 bases and J by 10 bases, with 10 bases between them. The germline CDR1 and CDR2 sequences are KGHSY and FQNENV. CDR3 size: 12 residues. The CDR3 DNA follows: TGTGCCAGCAGCCAATCAGTTGATGAACAGTACTTC. Its protein product is CASSQSVDEQYF. Based on the CDR3 plus reference TRBV16 and TRBJ2-7, the full variable domain is GEEVAQTPKHLVRGEGQKAKLYCAPIKGHSYVFWYQQVLKNEFKFLISFQNENVFDETGMPKERFSAKCLPNSPCSLEIQATKLEDSAVYFCASSQSVDEQYFGPGTRLTVT.

This clone was recorded only once. This chain connects TRBV4-1 to TRBJ2-1; TRBD1 aligns across 7 bases. The germline V gene encodes CDR1 MGHRA and CDR2 YSYEKL. The J segment lost 8 bases and the V segment lost 4 bases, leaving 17 bases of the junction unmatched. This CDR3 spans 17 amino acids. The CDR3 bases are TGCGCCAGCAGCCGGGTACACAGGGGCATGCAATATGATGAGCAGTTCTTC. Its protein is CASSRVHRGMQYDEQFF.

V and J are TRBV27 and TRBJ2-5; TRBD1 or TRBD2 may be the D gene (5 bases each). This CDR3 contains 13 residues. Germline CDR1 reads MNHEY; CDR2 reads SMNVEV (reference sequence). Trimming left V 6 bases short and J 5 bases short, with 13 bases between. Written as DNA, the CDR3 is TGTGCCAGCAGATATCAGGGCGGGGAGACCCAGTACTTC. Protein sequence: CASRYQGGETQYF.

The V call is TRBV11-2, the J call TRBJ2-1; 7 bases are a match to TRBD2. The CDR3 length is 16 residues. Germline-derived CDR1 and CDR2 are SGHAT and FQNNGV. The V gene end was trimmed by 1 base and the J gene end by 3 bases; junction bases not matched to a gene: 6. CDR3 sequence: CASSLVVAGDYNEQFF. The CDR3 nucleotides are TGTGCCAGCAGCTTAGTCGTCGCGGGAGACTACAATGAGCAGTTCTTC.

The rearrangement joins TRBV13 to TRBJ2-7; either TRBD1 or TRBD2 may fit D (5 bases each). The CDR3 consists of 15 residues. Germline V gives CDR1 PRHDT, CDR2 FYEKMQ (reference sequence). V gave up 10 bases and J gave up 7 bases, with 26 bases separating them. The DNA of the CDR3 is TGTGCCACCCCGCCCCCAAGCCGGGACCAACGGGAGCAGTACTTC. This codes for CATPPPSRDQREQYF.

The rearrangement joins TRBV9 to TRBJ1-4; 9 positions agree with TRBD1. V dropped 3 bases and J dropped 5; count of bases not matched to a gene: 8. The CDR3 length is 16 residues. Germline values: CDR1 SGDLS, CDR2 YYNGEE. CDR3 bases: TGTGCCAGCAGCGCCCGAGACAGGGGGACAAATGAAAAACTGTTTTTT. Encoded protein: CASSARDRGTNEKLFF.

The chain has TRBV4-2 and TRBJ1-4; D might be TRBD1 (6 bases). V dropped 1 base and J dropped 0 bases, with 12 bases sitting between them. Looked up from germline, CDR1 is LGHNA and CDR2 is YNFKEQ. The CDR3 extends over 17 amino acids. The CDR3 coding sequence is TGTGCCAGCAGCCAAGTGACAGGATTTGCAACTAATGAAAAACTGTTTTTT. This sequence encodes CASSQVTGFATNEKLFF.

This chain joins TRBV25-1 and TRBJ2-1; no firm D call. V dropped 8 bases and J dropped 5 bases, with 13 bases sitting between them. CDR1 and CDR2 (germline): MGHDK, SYGVNS. CDR3 length: 13 residues. The CDR3: CASRLVGDNEQFF. The DNA for the CDR3 is TGTGCCAGCCGTCTGGTCGGCGACAATGAGCAGTTCTTC.

The V gene is TRBV6-1, the J gene TRBJ2-4; the D gene is possibly TRBD2 (5 bases). The CDR3 loop spans 14 amino acids. CDR1 is MNHNS, CDR2 SASEGT, per germline. V was clipped by 7 bases and J by 1 base, with 11 bases between them. CDR3 nucleotides: TGTGCCAGCAATGAGGGCATGGCCAAAAACATTCAGTACTTC. It translates to CASNEGMAKNIQYF.

The chain is built from TRBV27 and TRBJ2-7; 8 positions agree with TRBD2. The CDR3 totals 14 residues. From germline, CDR1 is MNHEY and CDR2 SMNVEV (reference sequence). The J segment lost 4 bases and the V segment lost 2 bases, leaving 4 bases of the junction unmatched. The CDR3 region is CASSLNPSGYEQYF. The CDR3 DNA is TGTGCCAGCAGTTTAAACCCTAGCGGGTACGAGCAGTACTTC.

This clone was detected only a few times. V is TRBV25-1 and J is TRBJ1-5, with D possibly being TRBD1 (5 bases). Germline lookup yields CDR1 MGHDK and CDR2 SYGVNS. This CDR3 comprises 14 residues. V was clipped by 1 base and J by 6 bases, with 10 bases between them. In DNA, the CDR3 is TGTGCCAGCAGTGAATGGGGGGGATCTCAGCCCCAGCATTTT. It yields the protein CASSEWGGSQPQHF.

The CDR3 nucleotides are TGTGCCAGCACCGTTAGCGGGACCCTCGGGAACGAGCAGTACTTC. As protein: CASTVSGTLGNEQYF. The J gene is TRBJ2-7, the V gene TRBV27; TRBD2 matches 8 bases. V trimming: 7 bases; J trimming: 5 bases; junction bases outside the gene matches: 13. The CDR3 spans 15 residues. The V gene's germline CDR1 is MNHEY and CDR2 SMNVEV (reference sequence).

The chain links TRBV19 to TRBJ1-2; 10 bases are shared with TRBD1. CDR1 is LNHDA, CDR2 SQIVND, per germline (reference sequence). V lost 9 bases, J lost 1 base, and 5 bases stayed unmatched. The CDR3 runs to 14 residues. CDR3 sequence reads: CASTDRGLNYGYTF. The DNA for the CDR3 is TGTGCCAGCACCGACAGGGGGCTTAACTATGGCTACACCTTC.